Here is one T cell receptor (beta chain) with its context. It lacks a known antigen. No quality values exist for individual bases; no much larger clone is one base distant. Participants in the prospective study were enrolled through a virtual design, were aged roughly 18 to 90 years, and lived in roughly 24 United States geographic areas. In the prospective study, cohorts were assigned on the basis of participant-reported clinical history obtained from a screening survey and a study questionnaire. In the prospective study, whole blood, serum and a nasopharyngeal or oropharyngeal swab were collected from each participant by mobile phlebotomists. Participants in the prospective study had the option to provide additional blood draws and questionnaires over an approximately 2-month period. Before DNA extraction, prospective study blood samples were shipped either frozen or at room temperature. The record originates from a study of blood T cell repertoires in COVID-19 (dated by TCRdb to between 2020 and 2021). A note on the overall study: The collaborator samples originated in the United States, Italy and Spain and spanned the acute and convalescent phases of COVID-19. Subjects who had been exposed to COVID-19, were actively infected with it, or had recovered from it provided the deeply sampled blood TCRbeta repertoires that made up the dataset. Where available, HLA class I and class II types were obtained from metadata supplied by the sample provider rather than from assay-based typing. Samples came from the ongoing ImmuneRACE study (first 160 participants) plus 1,254 subjects from 6 global collaborators. A freely available public database, intended as a resource for researchers studying the immune response to SARS-CoV-2, is where the repertoires were released. The material from the prospective study consisted of cDNA or gDNA derived from T cells, B-cell-depleted T cells, or PBMCs. A de-identified subject ID, COVID-19 status, age in years and sex were almost always included in the sample metadata.

TCRbeta CDR3 regions were amplified from genomic DNA by means of the immunoSEQ Assay, a bias-controlled multiplex PCR. In the authors' own workflow: Nucleated cell counts per sample were estimated from amplification of reference gene primers within the assay. Sequence reads were collapsed and filtered to measure the absolute abundance of every unique TCRbeta CDR3 rearrangement. For each sample, productive Simpson clonality was calculated as the square root of Simpson's diversity index over productive rearrangements. TCRdb stores this immuneACCESS table with in-frame sequences only. Part of the clones is absent; in the studies checked, under half of the shortfall reflects unresolved V genes, and no reason is known for the rest. The DNA gave D and trimming, while V, J and clone size come from that table. The sample profile shows approximately 200,000 clones; 80% to 90% of them were found once. 3% to 3.5% of the sample lies in the top ten.

Relative to germline, V is missing 4 bases and J is missing 1 base, with 5 bases of the junction outside any gene match. From its cysteine to its phenylalanine, the CDR3 spans 16 amino acids. CDR3 DNA is the only sequence kept; it has 48 bases, read in frame from the first base. The germline V gene (reference sequence) specifies WNHNN as CDR1 and SYGVQD as CDR2. On the study overall, not on this receptor specifically: Clinical and demographic metadata were provided uncurated, with the amount varying by source and participant.

Input material: PBMCs or T cells enriched from blood (not recorded which). The chain is made from TRBV10-1 and TRBJ2-1, with 9 bases aligning to TRBD2. The sequence was obtained from a woman younger than 35 in a cohort exposed to, infected with or recovered from COVID-19 (not recorded which). The CDR3 loop reads CASSGPSGRSYNEQFF. At the DNA level, the sequence is TGCGCCAGCAGTGGACCCAGCGGGAGGTCCTACAATGAGCAGTTCTTC.